This TCR beta chain was sequenced for a study of OX40 agonist ivuxolimab in advanced cancers. Study background: Partial responses were achieved by three patients, of whom one had hepatocellular carcinoma and two had cutaneous melanoma. Study observations and caveats: With doses of 0.1 to 3.0 mg/kg, CD4+ and CD8+ blood T cells had undergone clonal expansion by week 6.

Clones were read by immunoSEQ multiplex PCR, and TCRdb kept only the in-frame ones, dropping some. The table records around 67,000 clones, around 89% of them present only once. V was pared by 5 bases and J by 7 bases, with 15 bases between. CDR3 length equals 14 residues. The germline gives CDR1 SGHAT, CDR2 FQNNGV. Regarding this clone: What it binds is unknown.

The chain carries TRBV11-2 and TRBJ2-4, with D uncertain. Sequenced here: CD4+ or CD8+ T cells sorted from blood, sampled in a trial of the OX40 agonist ivuxolimab. This sequence originates from an adult with an advanced solid tumor such as melanoma, head and neck, liver or kidney cancer. CDR3 coding DNA: TGTGCCAGCAGCAGTAATTATTTAGGGAACATTCAGTACTTC. Its translation: CASSSNYLGNIQYF.